What follows are 9 T cell receptor beta chains derived from one specimen sequenced in a study of blood T cell repertoires in COVID-19. Assay: immunoSEQ multiplex PCR; the TCRdb copy retains only in-frame clones and omits some. Of fewer than 150,000 clones in the sample, about 88% were seen once. The sample consisted of peripheral blood. The receptors originated from a human donor in a cohort sampled during active COVID-19.

This rearrangement joins TRBV7-3 to TRBJ2-2; possibly TRBD1 for D (5 bases). Trimming pared 4 bases from V and 0 bases from J, leaving 9 bases between. Germline lookup yields CDR1 SGHTA and CDR2 FQGTGA. The CDR3 is 15 residues long. CDR3: CASSSRVSNTGELFF. CDR3 nucleotide sequence: TGTGCCAGCAGCTCCAGGGTATCGAACACCGGGGAGCTGTTTTTT. Drawing the rest from reference TRBV7-3 and TRBJ2-2, the complete variable domain is GAGVSQTPSNKVTEKGKYVELRCDPISGHTALYWYRQSLGQGPEFLIYFQGTGAADDSGLPNDRFFAVRPEGSVSTLKIQRTERGDSAVYLCASSSRVSNTGELFFGEGSRLTVL.

CDR3 sequence reads: CASSGGQANEKLFF. CDR3 nucleotides: TGTGCCAGCAGTGGGGGACAGGCCAATGAAAAACTGTTTTTT. The V gene is TRBV28, the J gene TRBJ1-4; 8 bases align to TRBD1. V dropped 5 bases and J dropped 5; count of bases not matched to a gene: 4. The CDR3 runs 14 residues. Germline CDR1 is MDHEN and CDR2 is SYDVKM.

Notes on this clone: In the same sample, other DNA sequences code for this CDR3. The chain is built from TRBV3-1 (or the pseudogene TRBV3-2) and TRBJ1-6; 7 nucleotides align to TRBD1. V was clipped by 1 base and J by 8 bases; unmatched bases: 2. The length of the CDR3 is 14 residues. The germline V gene has CDR1 LGHDT and CDR2 YNNKEL (reference sequence). CDR3 DNA: TGTGCCAGCAGCCAAGGGACAGGCTATTCACCCCTCCACTTT. Translation: CASSQGTGYSPLHF.

The chain links TRBV30 to TRBJ1-5, with 10 positions matching TRBD1. This CDR3 has 13 residues. Germline V gene lookup returns CDR1 GTSNPN and CDR2 SVGIG (reference sequence). V lost 5 bases and J lost 7; bases outside the gene matches: 5. Here the CDR3 DNA reads TGTGCCTGGGGACAGGGGGTCGGACAGCCCCAGCATTTT. Translating gives CAWGQGVGQPQHF.

V and J are TRBV10-2 and TRBJ2-3; TRBD2 matches at 10 bases. The CDR3 runs to 16 residues. Germline trimming cut 7 bases from V and 0 bases from J; bases unmatched to any gene: 7. Germline lookup yields CDR1 WSHSY and CDR2 SAAADI. CDR3 bases: TGCGCCAGCACGCTAGCGGGAGCCCCTAGCACAGATACGCAGTATTTT. Translation: CASTLAGAPSTDTQYF.

In DNA, the CDR3 is TGTGCCAGCAGCCCGGACAGGGGAGAGATCAATCAGCCCCAGCATTTT. Translating gives CASSPDRGEINQPQHF. V usage is TRBV5-5 and J usage is TRBJ1-5; 9 bases map to TRBD1. Germline V lookup: CDR1 SGHKS, CDR2 YYEKEE (reference sequence). With V trimmed by 4 bases and J by 3 bases, 8 bases remained unmatched. The CDR3 totals 16 residues.

This clone was counted between two and nine times. The CDR3 region has the DNA TGTGCCAGCAGTTTCGGACAGGGGCATGGCTACACCTTC. Its protein is CASSFGQGHGYTF. The rearrangement uses TRBV12-3 or TRBV12-4 and TRBJ1-2; TRBD1 agrees at 9 bases. Unmatched junction bases numbered 2, after V lost 3 bases and J lost 6 bases. The CDR3 sequence is 13 residues long.

The chain joins TRBV14 to TRBJ2-2; the match to TRBD2 covers 10 bases. Germline loops: CDR1 SGHDN, CDR2 FVKESK. The V segment lost 0 bases and the J segment 4 bases; nucleotides outside the gene matches: 14. The CDR3 has 20 amino acids. This chain's CDR3 is CASSQDPRLAGASVTGELFF. The CDR3, as DNA: TGTGCCAGCAGCCAAGATCCGAGGCTAGCGGGAGCGTCGGTCACCGGGGAGCTGTTTTTT.

The genes are TRBV4-2 and TRBJ1-6; 9 nucleotides align to TRBD1. With V trimmed by 0 bases and J by 7 bases, 4 bases remained unmatched. Germline CDR1 and CDR2: LGHNA and YNFKEQ. The CDR3 is 16 residues long. CDR3 region: CASSQEGTGRNSPLHF. As DNA, the CDR3 is TGTGCCAGCAGCCAAGAAGGGACAGGGCGCAATTCACCCCTCCACTTT.